This record covers a single T cell receptor beta chain. The antigen is undetermined. This entry belongs to a study of cytomegalovirus exposure and HLA in healthy donors. Regarding the study as a whole: Generally TCR sequences proved uncommon, though certain public TCRs appeared in numerous donors. A classifier reportedly called cytomegalovirus status with high sensitivity and specificity. Cytomegalovirus-associated TCR beta chains were listed, numbering 164. There were a few CMV-associated chains whose specificity for CMV antigens was confirmed in vitro.

Some clones are missing from TCRdb's copy, which holds only in-frame ones; the method was immunoSEQ multiplex PCR. The repertoire holds some 170,000 clones, with 89% as singletons. CDR1 and CDR2 (germline): MNHEY, SMNVEV (reference sequence). This CDR3 has 14 amino acids. V trimming: 0 bases; J trimming: 13 bases; junction bases outside the gene matches: 9. This TCR came from a man between 18 and 35 years old in good health and CMV-seropositive. Sequenced input: PBMCs. The V call is TRBV27, the J call TRBJ2-1; 7 nucleotides line up with TRBD1. The CDR3 DNA reads as TGTGCCAGCAGTTTATCAATCTGGGGACAGCGCCAGTTCTTC. Protein sequence: CASSLSIWGQRQFF.